Described below is a single T cell receptor beta chain sequence and its context. The antigen it binds to is not known. Within one base of it there is no much larger clone, and no base qualities were kept. The data stem from a study of shared clonotypes between healthy human individuals (dated by TCRdb to 2018 to 2021). Background on the whole study: A couple of women and a few men aged 18 to 49 years were included in the cohort. For each donor, CD4 naive and CD4 memory were each given three plates, CD8 naive was given two plates, and CD8 memory was given one plate. To estimate repertoire size and how much clonotypes are shared between individuals, the study performed deep sequencing of blood TCR repertoires from about 5 healthy adults. To increase sequencing depth and limit assay-specific biases, different laboratories used diverse techniques to prepare libraries and sequence TCR repertoires. Per donor, leukapheresis produced somewhere between about 0.85 and 9.5 billion PBMCs.

CDR1 and CDR2 (MGHDK, SYGVNS) derive from the germline V gene. From the cysteine up to the phenylalanine, the CDR3 has a length of 15 residues. This entry keeps only the CDR3 DNA: 45 bases, framed from base 1. Relative to germline, V is missing 4 bases and J is missing 3 bases, with 4 bases of the junction outside any gene match. TCR CDR3 regions were amplified from genomic DNA by multiplex PCR using the deep immunoSEQ assay. Extracted genomic DNA from each cell subset was spread evenly across all wells of several immunoSEQ 96-well plates, with each plate serving as a replicate. Each replicate PCR for sorted subsets received around 210 ng genomic DNA, equal to about 30,000 T cell genomes. Purified libraries were measured with a Qubit 3.0 fluorometer, size-checked on a Bioanalyzer 2100, and measured again with the KAPA Library Quantification kit. Every immunoSEQ 96-well plate was sequenced on a separate single-read 150-cycle Illumina NextSeq 550 flow cell. As for the authors' bioinformatics: Because the immunoSEQ output included only junctional sequences and no quality scores, the filtering could not be the same as the filtering used for full-length reads. Sequences were annotated with PyIR, a Python wrapper for IgBLAST v1.9, and V/J genes and CDR3 were assigned using IMGT germline references. Reads were filtered out if the reads had weak V/J assignments (E-value above 1e-6), no CDR3, stop codons, out-of-frame junctions, or ambiguous translated residues. A V3J clonotype was defined by an identical inferred V gene, J gene, and CDR3 amino acid sequence. To compute the percentage overlap between repertoires, the number of shared unique clonotypes was divided by the size of the smaller repertoire. Three approaches were used to assess repertoire richness: RTK rarefaction, the Chao1 estimator, and Recon v2.1 estimates of unobserved clonotypes. For all TCRbeta clonotypes obtained by the gDNA method from several donors, generation probabilities were computed with OLGA. TCRdb obtained this table from immuneACCESS and retained in-frame rearrangements with V and J assigned. These tables miss some clones; where compared with another copy, unresolved V genes account for less than half of the shortfall, and the remainder is unexplained. The V and J calls and clone size come from that table; D and trimming were worked out from the DNA. This sample is represented by about 1.1 million clones; more than 75% of them were singletons. The biggest ten clones account for approximately 0.52% of the sample.

General findings and caveats noted by the study authors: Sharing across several donors was observed for approximately 4.6% of naive CD4, less than 4% of naive CD8, roughly 2.3% of memory CD4, and roughly 0.4% of memory CD8 clonotypes. Pairwise subsampling indicated that sequencing depth was expected to affect the degree of clonotype sharing among donors. Because the study included only a small number of donors, the genetic and exposure-history diversity represented was limited. Only blood was sampled, and tissue TCR repertoires likely differ from those in blood. Clonotypes shared by all four sorted-subset donors showed higher generation probabilities than non-shared clonotypes. Naive subsets generally had larger estimated clonotype richness than memory subsets did. Even with the large sequencing depth, rarefaction of the sorted-subset datasets indicated that sequencing was incomplete.

The donors were healthy, HIV-negative adults who had no recently reported acute infections or vaccinations. Every donor was a Caucasian adult residing in Nashville, Tennessee, USA. CD4+ T cells were enriched through magnetic negative selection, after which naive cells were positively selected on CD45RA and the remaining negative fraction served as the memory subset. After blood collection by leukapheresis, PBMCs were isolated using Ficoll-Histopaque density gradient centrifugation and then cryopreserved in the vapor phase of liquid nitrogen. Purity and quantity of every magnetically sorted T cell population were checked by analytical flow cytometry. Genomic DNA was isolated from every sorted fraction and measured by UV absorbance on a Nanodrop 2000c.

The rearrangement joined TRBV25-1 to TRBJ2-4; 9 bases in the junction line up with TRBD1. The source of this sequence is a man in his late teens or twenties in good health. Some clones in this sample may be carry-over from other donors' samples. Sequenced: memory CD4+ T cells from PBMCs. The cell subset or site label corresponds to: CD45RA-negative fraction. CDR3 reads: CASSASGQGKNIQYF. The DNA sequence reads TGTGCCAGCAGTGCCTCGGGACAGGGCAAAAACATTCAGTACTTC.